The 13 T cell receptor beta chains given below trace back to one sample, sequenced in a study of blood T cell repertoires in COVID-19 (TCRdb year 2020). Libraries were prepared through the immunoSEQ multiplex PCR assay. The table was pulled from immuneACCESS by TCRdb, which kept in-frame rearrangements only. Such tables lose some clones; where checked, under half of the loss comes from unresolved V genes, and the rest has no known cause. For this sample the table gives 100,000 to 150,000 clones, of which around 82% were detected only once. The ten largest clonotypes hold about 12% of the sample. Material: peripheral blood. Every receptor here comes from a woman aged 30 to 39 who had recovered from COVID-19.

This clone was seen only a few times. The V and J genes are TRBV9 and TRBJ1-6, with TRBD1 matching 7 bases. The CDR3 runs to 14 residues. CDR1 is SGDLS and CDR2 is YYNGEE in the germline V gene. With 4 bases clipped from V and 8 bases from J, the junction kept 6 bases outside the gene matches. The CDR3 here is CASSPRQGDSPLHF. The CDR3, as DNA: TGTGCCAGCAGCCCCCGACAGGGTGATTCACCCCTCCACTTT.

J is TRBJ1-1 and V is TRBV7-9; D is unclear. The CDR3 is 15 residues long. V was clipped by 7 bases and J by 5 bases, with 20 bases between them. Germline lookup yields CDR1 SEHNR and CDR2 FQNEAQ (reference sequence). The CDR3: CASTFLFEGRTEAFF. The CDR3 DNA follows: TGTGCCAGCACCTTCCTATTCGAGGGAAGAACTGAAGCTTTCTTT.

The chain combines TRBV9 with TRBJ2-3, with 10 nucleotides matching TRBD1. Trimming removed 4 bases from V and 3 bases from J; junction bases left unmatched: 8. The CDR3 totals 16 residues. Germline loops: CDR1 SGDLS, CDR2 YYNGEE. The DNA for the CDR3 is TGTGCCAGCAGCCCACTGACAGGGGGCGGAACAGATACGCAGTATTTT. It yields the protein CASSPLTGGGTDTQYF. Based on the CDR3 plus reference TRBV9 and TRBJ2-3, the full variable domain is DSGVTQTPKHLITATGQRVTLRCSPRSGDLSVYWYQQSLDQGLQFLIQYYNGEERAKGNILERFSAQQFPDLHSELNLSSLELGDSALYFCASSPLTGGGTDTQYFGPGTRLTVL.

The V and J genes are TRBV2 and TRBJ1-1, with 10 bases matching TRBD1. CDR1 is SNHLY, CDR2 FYNNEI, per germline. V shed 7 bases, J shed 0 bases, and the junction held 11 bases outside the gene matches. The CDR3 contains 17 residues. The CDR3 nucleotides read TGTGCCAGCAAGACAGGGGGCCTCATGGCGGTGAACACTGAAGCTTTCTTT. It codes for CASKTGGLMAVNTEAFF.

V usage is TRBV7-3 and J usage is TRBJ1-1; maybe TRBD1 (6 bases). The germline V gene has CDR1 SGHTA and CDR2 FQGTGA. Trimming shortened V by 3 bases and J by 1 base, and 12 bases separated the two germline ends. The CDR3 is made up of 15 amino acids. Here the CDR3 DNA reads TGTGCCAGCAGCTTCCAGGGGCTCTCGAACACTGAAGCTTTCTTT. As protein: CASSFQGLSNTEAFF.

The chain couples TRBV2 to TRBJ2-5, with D unclear. Germline V lookup: CDR1 SNHLY, CDR2 FYNNEI. The CDR3 extends over 12 amino acids. V lost 5 bases, J lost 2 bases, and 6 bases lay in between. Here the CDR3 DNA reads TGTGCCAGCAGTAAACAGCAAGAGACCCAGTACTTC. Residues: CASSKQQETQYF.

V gene TRBV6-2 or TRBV6-3 combines with J gene TRBJ1-2, with 10 positions matching TRBD1. Per germline, CDR1 MNHEY and CDR2 SVGEGT. The CDR3 is made up of 16 amino acids. Trimming took 6 bases from V and 2 from J; bases not matched to a gene: 9. CDR3 sequence: CASSPFGTGANYGYTF. The DNA of the CDR3 is TGTGCCAGCAGCCCATTCGGGACAGGGGCAAACTATGGCTACACCTTC.

Written as DNA, the CDR3 is TGTGCCAGCAGCGTTGCGGGAGGACGGGGAGATACGCAGTATTTT. This sequence encodes CASSVAGGRGDTQYF. The rearrangement links TRBV9 to TRBJ2-3; 8 bases agree with TRBD2. Germline V lookup: CDR1 SGDLS, CDR2 YYNGEE. This CDR3 comprises 15 residues. The V gene end was trimmed by 2 bases and the J gene end by 5 bases; junction bases not matched to a gene: 7.

This clone was observed a few times. The J gene is TRBJ2-1, the V gene TRBV10-3, with a weak D call TRBD1 (5 bases). In germline, CDR1 is ENHRY, CDR2 SYGVKD. This CDR3 is 17 amino acids long. V gave up 0 bases and J gave up 0 bases, with 12 bases separating them. The CDR3 spells CAISESMTASSYNEQFF. The CDR3 coding sequence is TGTGCCATCAGTGAGTCAATGACAGCCAGCTCCTACAATGAGCAGTTCTTC.

CDR3 sequence reads: CASSPNRQTETQYF. Written as DNA, the CDR3 is TGTGCCAGCAGCCCGAACCGACAGACAGAGACCCAGTACTTC. V usage is TRBV14 and J usage is TRBJ2-5, with D perhaps TRBD1 (5 bases). Germline CDR1 and CDR2: SGHDN and FVKESK. Trimming removed 4 bases from V and 4 bases from J, with 13 bases in between. The CDR3 length is 14 residues.

This clone was counted once. The chain recombines TRBV30 with TRBJ2-3; perhaps TRBD2 as D (5 bases). The length of the CDR3 is 13 residues. Germline assignment: CDR1 GTSNPN and CDR2 SVGIG (reference sequence). Between the trimmed V and J ends, which lost 3 bases and 5 bases, there was a span of 12 bases. The CDR3 is CAWSPSAGDTQYF. The CDR3 nucleotides read TGTGCCTGGAGCCCCAGCGCGGGAGATACGCAGTATTTT.

The chain has TRBV7-2 and TRBJ1-1; possibly TRBD1 for D (5 bases). Trimming shortened V by 3 bases and J by 4 bases, and 9 bases separated the two germline ends. CDR1 is SGHTA, CDR2 FQGNSA, per germline. The length of the CDR3 is 13 residues. CDR3 region: CASSFMGGTEAFF. In DNA, the CDR3 is TGTGCCAGCAGCTTTATGGGGGGCACTGAAGCTTTCTTT.

CDR3 amino acids: CASSLNRQGSSGNTIYF. CDR3 nucleotide sequence: TGTGCCAGCTCACTCAACCGACAGGGAAGCTCTGGAAACACCATATATTTT. The gene calls are TRBV18 and TRBJ1-3; 7 bases agree with TRBD1. Germline values: CDR1 KGHSH, CDR2 LQKENI. The V gene end was trimmed by 4 bases and the J gene end by 0 bases; junction bases not matched to a gene: 9. The CDR3 contains 17 residues.